Given below is one TCR beta chain in context. This clone was found once. The antigen this receptor binds is unknown. No base quality information exists; no much larger clone differs at one position. Each collaborating institution followed its own protocols to collect whole blood in K2EDTA tubes. For TCRbeta analysis, collaborator samples were shipped as frozen whole blood, as isolated PBMCs, or as DNA extracted from either sample type. These data come from a study of blood T cell repertoires in COVID-19 (dated by TCRdb to about 2020). A note on the overall study: Samples covering the acute and convalescent phases of COVID-19 were provided by collaborators in the United States, Italy and Spain. Sample metadata almost always included a de-identified subject ID, COVID-19 status, age in years and sex. Where available, HLA class I and class II types were taken from metadata supplied by the sample provider and were not determined by assay-based typing. The material from the prospective study consisted of cDNA or gDNA derived from T cells, B-cell-depleted T cells, or PBMCs. Subjects who had been exposed to COVID-19, were actively infected with it, or had recovered from it provided the deeply sampled blood TCRbeta repertoires that made up the dataset. The repertoires were made available in a free public database intended to serve as a resource for research on the immune response to SARS-CoV-2. Samples came from the ongoing ImmuneRACE study (first 160 participants) plus 1,254 subjects from 6 global collaborators.

The immunoSEQ Assay, a bias-controlled multiplex PCR, was used to amplify TCRbeta CDR3 regions from genomic DNA. The authors' pipeline ran thus. Nucleated cell counts per sample were estimated from amplification of reference gene primers within the assay. Sequence reads were collapsed and filtered to measure the absolute abundance of every unique TCRbeta CDR3 rearrangement. For each sample, productive Simpson clonality was calculated as the square root of Simpson's diversity index over productive rearrangements. TCRdb stores this immuneACCESS table with in-frame sequences only. Part of the clones is absent; in the studies checked, under half of the shortfall reflects unresolved V genes, and no reason is known for the rest. V, J and clone size were drawn from that table, and D and trimming were deduced from the DNA. In this sample the table shows over 100,000 clones, roughly four fifths of which occur a single time. About 4.8% of the sample is in the top ten clones.

The study at large found these results: How much clinical and demographic metadata was included differed by source and by participant, and the metadata was provided uncurated.

Via the germline V gene (reference sequence), CDR1 is SEHNR and CDR2 FQNEAQ. The cysteine opens and the phenylalanine closes a CDR3 of 14 amino acids. The only DNA kept is the CDR3, 42 bases in frame from the first base. From V the trimming removes 5 bases and from J it removes 4 bases, while the gene matches leave 6 bases of the junction unaccounted for. The chain is encoded by TRBV7-9 joined to TRBJ2-7; 9 middle bases align to TRBD2. The specimen was peripheral blood. The sequence came from a man aged 60 to 75 with acute or convalescent COVID-19. Read as DNA, the sequence is TGTGCCAGCAGCCCCTTAGCGGGAGATTACGAGCAGTACTTC. Protein translation: CASSPLAGDYEQYF.